The clone carrying this T cell receptor beta chain was detected only a few times. The antigen is not known. This entry belongs to a study of blood T cells in healthy people across ages. Primed by a sample-barcoded 5' primer and a J-beta primer mix, a second PCR proceeded for 7 to 11 cycles. In TCRdb, the 5' RACE reads were re-called with MiXCR into one record per CDR3 protein. The data show about 1,800,000 distinct CDR3 sequences, approximately 28% seen once. Whole-study findings and limits: Lack of knowledge of donor CMV status possibly confounded expanded clonotype changes. Strongly correlated with naive T cell percentage was TCR beta diversity. TCR beta diversity, measured per million T cells, fell in a roughly linear way with age.

V dropped 4 bases and J dropped 2 bases, with 10 bases sitting between them. Germline V gives CDR1 SQVTM, CDR2 ANQGSEA. The CDR3 is 13 amino acids. The source material was blood. The chain combines TRBV29-1 with TRBJ2-3; D may be TRBD2 (6 bases). This TCR was sampled from a woman aged 25 to 39 in good health. This chain's CDR3 is CSVGGGDTDTQYF. The CDR3, as DNA: TGCAGCGTTGGGGGCGGGGACACAGATACGCAGTATTTT.